The 30 T cell receptor beta chains below come from one sample, sequenced in a study of blood T cell repertoires in COVID-19. Sequenced by immunoSEQ multiplex PCR; TCRdb stores in-frame clones only, minus some. The sample has roughly 500,000 clones; 85% to 90% are singletons. The sequenced sample was PBMCs or T cells enriched from blood (not recorded which). The receptors derive from a woman aged 35 to 49 who had recovered from COVID-19.

The V gene is TRBV4-3, the J gene TRBJ2-1; D unclear. Germline CDR1 and CDR2: LGHNA and YSLEER. CDR3 length equals 15 residues. V was trimmed by 1 base and J by 10 bases, leaving 17 bases between them. The CDR3 DNA reads as TGCGCCAGCAGCCAAGGTGTGGGCTTAGGAAGGGAGCAGTTCTTC. It encodes CASSQGVGLGREQFF.

The chain is built from TRBV10-1 and TRBJ1-1; D is undetermined. The CDR3 spans 14 residues. Germline CDR1 is WNHNN and CDR2 is SYGVQD (reference sequence). V was cut by 4 bases and J by 8 bases, with 17 bases left in between. The CDR3 sequence: CASSGLRTGFEAFF. The DNA of the CDR3 is TGCGCCAGCAGTGGGTTAAGGACTGGCTTCGAAGCTTTCTTT.

The chain is built from TRBV18 and TRBJ2-1; a possible D gene is TRBD2 (6 bases). The length of the CDR3 is 14 residues. Trimming removed 0 bases from V and 7 bases from J, with 10 bases in between. Germline V gene lookup returns CDR1 KGHSH and CDR2 LQKENI. Written as DNA, the CDR3 is TGTGCCAGCTCACCACCGGGGGGAGGTAATGAGCAGTTCTTC. It specifies CASSPPGGGNEQFF.

A single count supports this clone. The genes are TRBV9 and TRBJ1-1; D gene ambiguous. Trimming removed 4 bases at V and 1 base at J, with 8 bases between. The CDR3 loop spans 13 amino acids. Germline V gene data show CDR1 as SGDLS and CDR2 as YYNGEE. DNA of the CDR3: TGTGCCAGCAGCTGGGAGACGAACACTGAAGCTTTCTTT. Its translation is CASSWETNTEAFF.

The chain combines TRBV13 with TRBJ2-7, with D possibly being TRBD1 (6 bases). This CDR3 has 14 residues. V lost 4 bases, J lost 1 base, and 11 bases lay in between. Germline V lookup: CDR1 PRHDT, CDR2 FYEKMQ (reference sequence). The DNA of the CDR3 is TGTGCCAGCAGCTCCGAAACAGGGTCCTACGAGCAGTACTTC. Protein: CASSSETGSYEQYF.

This chain connects TRBV15 to TRBJ1-2, with D perhaps matching TRBD1 (6 bases). Germline CDR1 is LNHNV and CDR2 is YYDKDF (reference sequence). Trimming removed 3 bases from V and 7 bases from J, with 18 bases in between. The CDR3 has 15 residues. The CDR3 DNA reads TGTGCCACCAGCAGGTCGGGACACTCTAGGGGTGGCTACACCTTC. It codes for CATSRSGHSRGGYTF.

In its sample, this clone was seen a few times. The V and J genes are TRBV5-4 and TRBJ2-6, with D maybe TRBD1 (6 bases). Germline CDR1 and CDR2: SGHNT and YYREEE (reference sequence). Trimming cost V 0 bases and J 1 base, with 8 bases left between them. The CDR3 totals 16 residues. The CDR3 nucleotides are TGTGCCAGCAGCTTGGGACAGGCTTCTGGGGCCAACGTCCTGACTTTC. The encoded protein is CASSLGQASGANVLTF.

V and J are TRBV10-2 and TRBJ2-2; TRBD2 agrees at 10 bases. Germline-derived CDR1 and CDR2 are WSHSY and SAAADI. The CDR3 consists of 13 residues. Trimming at V came to 3 bases and at J to 8 bases, leaving 0 bases not matched to a gene. The CDR3 bases are TGCGCCAGCAGTGAACTAGCGGGAGGGGAGCTGTTTTTT. Protein sequence: CASSELAGGELFF.

This clone was counted once. The chain combines TRBV10-1 with TRBJ1-5, with D possibly being TRBD1 (6 bases). The CDR3 has 13 residues. Trimming took 3 bases from V and 4 from J, leaving 7 bases between them. Germline V gene data show CDR1 as WNHNN and CDR2 as SYGVQD (reference sequence). The CDR3 sequence is CASSDTGNQPQHF. In DNA, the CDR3 is TGCGCCAGCAGTGATACAGGGAATCAGCCCCAGCATTTT.

The V call is TRBV11-3, the J call TRBJ1-1, with TRBD1 identical over 7 bases. With 5 bases clipped from V and 1 base from J, the junction kept 10 bases outside the gene matches. The CDR3 contains 16 residues. CDR1 is SGHNT and CDR2 is YENEEA in the germline V gene. The CDR3 reads CASSQGGWRENTEAFF. The CDR3 DNA reads TGTGCCAGCAGCCAGGGGGGCTGGAGGGAGAACACTGAAGCTTTCTTT. The full variable domain, its missing parts supplied by reference TRBV11-3 and TRBJ1-1, is EAGVVQSPRYKIIEKKQPVAFWCNPISGHNTLYWYLQNLGQGPELLIRYENEEAVDDSQLPKDRFSAERLKGVDSTLKIQPAELGDSAVYLCASSQGGWRENTEAFFGQGTRLTVV.

Of note for this clone: Sequence at one end of the junction differs from germline and may be a read error. The genes are TRBV4-1 and TRBJ2-2, with 10 positions matching TRBD1. This CDR3 is built from 16 residues. Germline CDR1 and CDR2: MGHRA and YSYEKL. The CDR3 loop reads CASRQDRGLLTGELFF. As DNA, the CDR3 is TGCGCCAGCAGACAAGACAGGGGGCTTCTAACCGGGGAGCTGTTTTTT.

The CDR3 loop reads CASSYLGESVGQPQHF. The CDR3, as DNA: TGTGCCAGCAGTTACTTAGGGGAATCAGTAGGACAGCCCCAGCATTTT. The chain recombines TRBV6-2 or TRBV6-3 with TRBJ1-5; D is perhaps TRBD1 (5 bases). Germline V gene sequence: CDR1 MNHEY, CDR2 SVGEGT. V was clipped by 1 base and J by 7 bases, with 17 bases between them. The CDR3 consists of 16 residues.

The V gene is TRBV10-3, the J gene TRBJ1-1; 7 nucleotides match TRBD1. The CDR3 is 17 amino acids. Per germline, CDR1 ENHRY and CDR2 SYGVKD. V shed 0 bases and J 0 bases; nucleotides not matched to a gene: 7. The CDR3 DNA reads as TGTGCCATCAGTGAGTCGAAGACAGGGTCCATGAACACTGAAGCTTTCTTT. This codes for CAISESKTGSMNTEAFF.

J is TRBJ2-1 and V is TRBV11-3; TRBD2 matches 8 bases. The length of the CDR3 is 16 residues. V lost 1 base, J lost 7 bases, and 9 bases stayed unmatched. CDR1 and CDR2 from the germline V gene are SGHNT and YENEEA. The CDR3 region is CASSLVSGMFGNEQFF. The CDR3 DNA follows: TGTGCCAGCAGCTTAGTTAGCGGGATGTTCGGGAATGAGCAGTTCTTC.

This chain connects TRBV19 to TRBJ2-7, with unresolved D. Germline CDR1 and CDR2: LNHDA and SQIVND (reference sequence). The CDR3 is made up of 15 amino acids. V was pared by 0 bases and J by 3 bases, with 12 bases between. In DNA, the CDR3 is TGTGCCAGTAGTATAGATCTTAGGCACAGCTACGAGCAGTACTTC. Residues: CASSIDLRHSYEQYF.

This chain connects TRBV12-5 to TRBJ2-7, with 8 bases identical to TRBD1. The CDR3 spans 15 residues. The ends lost 6 bases at V and 5 bases at J; junction bases unmatched: 12. Germline CDR1 LGHNT, CDR2 FRNRAP. The CDR3, as DNA: TGTGCTAGTGGCCCCTTAGGACAGGGTATCAACGAGCAGTACTTC. Translated: CASGPLGQGINEQYF.

V gene TRBV5-1 combines with J gene TRBJ2-7, with D possibly matching TRBD2 (6 bases). Germline CDR1 is SGHRS and CDR2 is YFSETQ. The CDR3 extends over 15 amino acids. V was clipped by 0 bases and J by 2 bases, with 12 bases between them. The CDR3 coding sequence is TGCGCCAGCAGCTTGGACGGGACTTCCCCCTACGAGCAGTACTTC. This encodes CASSLDGTSPYEQYF.

This clone was detected a few times. The V and J genes are TRBV19 and TRBJ2-1; 10 positions agree with TRBD2. Trimming took 10 bases from V and 13 from J; bases not matched to a gene: 7. Germline V gives CDR1 LNHDA, CDR2 SQIVND (reference sequence). The CDR3 is 11 amino acids. Written as DNA, the CDR3 is TGTGCCACGACGAGCGGGAGGGGCCAGTTCTTC. Its protein is CATTSGRGQFF. Full variable domain (remainder filled in from reference TRBV19 and TRBJ2-1): DGGITQSPKYLFRKEGQNVTLSCEQNLNHDAMYWYRQDPGQGLRLIYYSQIVNDFQKGDIAEGYSVSREKKESFPLTVTSAQKNPTAFYLCATTSGRGQFFGPGTRLTVL.

The chain carries TRBV6-5 and TRBJ2-2; TRBD2 matches 8 bases. This CDR3 region has 16 residues. V lost 1 base, J lost 2 bases, and 3 bases stayed unmatched. Looked up from germline, CDR1 is MNHEY and CDR2 is SVGAGI. In nucleotides, the CDR3 is TGTGCCAGCAGTTACTTTAGCGGGACTAACACCGGGGAGCTGTTTTTT. This translates into CASSYFSGTNTGELFF.

This clone was observed at least ten times. The chain links TRBV15 to TRBJ1-5, with 8 positions matching TRBD1. This CDR3 is built from 14 residues. J was trimmed by 6 bases and V by 3 bases; bases with no gene match: 4. In germline, CDR1 is LNHNV, CDR2 YYDKDF (reference sequence). CDR3 coding DNA: TGTGCCACCAGCAGCACAGGGGGGATTCAGCCCCAGCATTTT. It codes for CATSSTGGIQPQHF. The complete variable domain, with remaining parts taken from reference TRBV15 and TRBJ1-5, reads DAMVIQNPRYQVTQFGKPVTLSCSQTLNHNVMYWYQQKSSQAPKLLFHYYDKDFNNEADTPDNFQSRRPNTSFCFLDIRSPGLGDTAMYLCATSSTGGIQPQHFGDGTRLSIL.

V is TRBV7-2 and J is TRBJ2-1; 9 nucleotides match TRBD2. J gave up 8 bases and V 0 bases, and 11 bases lay outside the gene matches. Germline V gene sequence: CDR1 SGHTA, CDR2 FQGNSA. The CDR3 spans 17 residues. CDR3 amino acids: CASSLAGTSKVRDEQFF. The DNA of the CDR3 is TGTGCCAGCAGCTTAGCCGGGACTAGCAAGGTAAGGGATGAGCAGTTCTTC. The variable domain in full, completed from reference TRBV7-2 and TRBJ2-1, reads GAGVSQSPSNKVTEKGKDVELRCDPISGHTALYWYRQSLGQGLEFLIYFQGNSAPDKSGLPSDRFSAERTGGSVSTLTIQRTQQEDSAVYLCASSLAGTSKVRDEQFFGPGTRLTVL.

The rearrangement links TRBV30 to TRBJ2-2; D perhaps matches TRBD1 (8 bases). The CDR3 extends over 16 amino acids. Germline CDR1 and CDR2: GTSNPN and SVGIG (reference sequence). Trimming took off 3 bases at V and 0 bases at J, with 14 bases between the two ends. The DNA of the CDR3 is TGTGCCTGGAGCAGGGGGCGGGGGACGAACACCGGGGAGCTGTTTTTT. Translated: CAWSRGRGTNTGELFF.

V usage is TRBV4-2 and J usage is TRBJ1-2, with D hard to call. V was clipped by 0 bases and J by 6 bases, with 26 bases between them. The CDR3 contains 19 residues. Looked up from germline, CDR1 is LGHNA and CDR2 is YNFKEQ. CDR3 sequence: CASSQEIDFSGVSTNGYTF. In nucleotides, the CDR3 is TGTGCCAGCAGCCAAGAAATCGACTTTAGCGGGGTGTCAACTAATGGCTACACCTTC.

The V gene is TRBV5-1, the J gene TRBJ2-7; a possible D gene is TRBD2 (5 bases). The V gene's germline CDR1 is SGHRS and CDR2 YFSETQ. The V and J ends lost 4 bases and 3 bases respectively, with 17 bases between them. The CDR3 covers 15 residues. The CDR3 nucleotides read TGCGCCAGCAGCCCGCGGGTCAAAAATTTCTACGAGCAGTACTTC. Translation gives CASSPRVKNFYEQYF.

The V and J genes are TRBV5-6 and TRBJ2-1; 8 bases are shared with TRBD1. The germline gives CDR1 SGHDT, CDR2 YYEEEE. V dropped 2 bases and J dropped 10; count of bases not matched to a gene: 11. This CDR3 spans 15 amino acids. CDR3 sequence: CASSLAGTGLGEQFF. The CDR3 DNA follows: TGTGCCAGCAGCTTAGCCGGGACAGGTCTCGGGGAGCAGTTCTTC.

V usage is TRBV29-1 and J usage is TRBJ2-1, with a possible D match to TRBD2 (5 bases). This CDR3 comprises 15 residues. CDR1 SQVTM and CDR2 ANQGSEA come from the germline V gene. V was trimmed by 4 bases and J by 1 base, leaving 14 bases between them. The DNA for the CDR3 is TGCAGCGTTGTCGGCGGAACGGGGTCCTACAATGAGCAGTTCTTC. Its protein is CSVVGGTGSYNEQFF.

The chain has TRBV5-5 and TRBJ2-7, with 7 bases that match TRBD2. The CDR3 length is 14 residues. CDR1 is SGHKS and CDR2 is YYEKEE in the germline V gene (reference sequence). Trimming cost V 2 bases and J 6 bases; bases outside gene matches: 8. The CDR3, as DNA: TGTGCCAGCAGCTTCTTTGTCCCGGGGGGCGAGCAGTACTTC. This sequence encodes CASSFFVPGGEQYF.

The gene calls are TRBV7-2 and TRBJ1-2; a weak D match, TRBD1 (5 bases). The germline V gene has CDR1 SGHTA and CDR2 FQGNSA. V shed 5 bases and J shed 2 bases, with 12 bases lying between them. The CDR3 loop spans 14 amino acids. CDR3 region: CASSQGGRNYGYTF. In DNA, the CDR3 is TGTGCCAGCAGCCAGGGAGGGCGAAACTATGGCTACACCTTC.

The chain has TRBV15 and TRBJ1-5; a weak D match, TRBD1 (5 bases). Germline-derived CDR1 and CDR2 are LNHNV and YYDKDF (reference sequence). CDR3 length: 13 residues. The V and J ends lost 8 bases and 7 bases respectively, with 15 bases between them. CDR3 DNA: TGTGCCACCGGCGCATGGCGGGGGCAGCCCCAGCATTTT. Its translation is CATGAWRGQPQHF.

The chain has TRBV13 and TRBJ2-1; D remains ambiguous. With 2 bases removed from V and 7 bases from J, the gap between germline ends came to 6 bases. CDR3 length: 12 amino acids. Germline CDR1 is PRHDT and CDR2 is FYEKMQ (reference sequence). CDR3 sequence (DNA): TGTGCCAGCAGCTTAAAACAGAATGAGCAGTTCTTC. As protein: CASSLKQNEQFF.